The 22 T cell receptor beta chains below all came from one sample that was sequenced in a study of blood T cell repertoires in COVID-19. Generated by immunoSEQ multiplex PCR, the TCRdb table keeps only in-frame clones and is missing some. The sample holds just over 650,000 clones; approximately 90% are singletons and the top ten take roughly 0.25%. The material sequenced was peripheral blood. The receptors stem from a young woman with acute or convalescent COVID-19.

This rearrangement joins TRBV28 to TRBJ1-1; D remains unclear. Per the germline V gene, CDR1 is MDHEN and CDR2 is SYDVKM. Trimming left V 6 bases short and J 5 bases short, with 16 bases between. This CDR3 comprises 14 residues. The CDR3 sequence is CASRPSRPRTEAFF. CDR3 DNA: TGTGCCAGCAGGCCCTCTAGGCCTAGGACTGAAGCTTTCTTT. The full variable domain, completed using reference TRBV28 and TRBJ1-1, is DVKVTQSSRYLVKRTGEKVFLECVQDMDHENMFWYRQDPGLGLRLIYFSYDVKMKEKGDIPEGYSVSREKKERFSLILESASTNQTSMYLCASRPSRPRTEAFFGQGTRLTVV.

The chain is built from TRBV5-5 and TRBJ2-5, with D perhaps matching TRBD2 (5 bases). This CDR3 spans 13 amino acids. V dropped 6 bases and J dropped 2 bases, with 11 bases sitting between them. Looked up from germline, CDR1 is SGHKS and CDR2 is YYEKEE (reference sequence). The CDR3 nucleotides are TGTGCCAGCATCCGACTATTACAAGAGACCCAGTACTTC. Its protein product is CASIRLLQETQYF.

The V and J genes are TRBV19 and TRBJ1-5; possibly TRBD1 for D (5 bases). Trimming stripped 2 bases from V and 4 bases from J, with 18 bases between. The CDR3 totals 17 residues. The germline gives CDR1 LNHDA, CDR2 SQIVND (reference sequence). CDR3 bases: TGTGCCAGTAGTATAAACCCCCGCAGGGTGGGAAATCAGCCCCAGCATTTT. As protein: CASSINPRRVGNQPQHF. The full variable domain, in which reference TRBV19 and TRBJ1-5 provide the parts outside the CDR3, is DGGITQSPKYLFRKEGQNVTLSCEQNLNHDAMYWYRQDPGQGLRLIYYSQIVNDFQKGDIAEGYSVSREKKESFPLTVTSAQKNPTAFYLCASSINPRRVGNQPQHFGDGTRLSIL.

CDR3 bases: TGTGCCAGCTCACCTATAAGGGAGGTGAACTATGGCTACACCTTC. This encodes CASSPIREVNYGYTF. The V gene is TRBV18, the J gene TRBJ1-2; D is undetermined. Trimming cost V 3 bases and J 2 bases, with 13 bases left between them. Germline V lookup: CDR1 KGHSH, CDR2 LQKENI. The CDR3 spans 15 residues.

This clone was observed once. The rearrangement joins TRBV5-4 to TRBJ2-5, with D possibly being TRBD2 (6 bases). V lost 1 base and J lost 5, with 9 bases in between. CDR1 and CDR2 (germline): SGHNT, YYREEE (reference sequence). The CDR3 has 13 residues. The CDR3 sequence: CASSLRDSETQYF. The CDR3 DNA reads TGTGCCAGCAGCTTGAGGGACTCCGAGACCCAGTACTTC.

The J gene is TRBJ1-6, the V gene TRBV4-3; a weak D match, TRBD1 (5 bases). The V gene's germline CDR1 is LGHNA and CDR2 YSLEER. Trimming left V 3 bases short and J 9 bases short, with 12 bases between. The CDR3 is 14 residues long. CDR3 DNA: TGCGCCAGCAGCCAGGGGTGGGGGGGTTCACCCCTCCACTTT. Translation gives CASSQGWGGSPLHF.

The rearrangement links TRBV2 to TRBJ2-7; D remains ambiguous. This CDR3 is built from 13 residues. V was clipped by 3 bases and J by 2 bases, with 8 bases between them. CDR1 SNHLY and CDR2 FYNNEI come from the germline V gene. The CDR3 loop is CASSEISTYEQYF. The DNA for the CDR3 is TGTGCCAGCAGTGAGATTTCTACCTACGAGCAGTACTTC.

CDR3 DNA: TGTGCCAGCAGCTTAGCGCGGGGGTCGGGTTCACCCCTCCACTTT. Its protein is CASSLARGSGSPLHF. J is TRBJ1-6 and V is TRBV11-2, with TRBD1 as a possible D gene (5 bases). Germline-derived CDR1 and CDR2 are SGHAT and FQNNGV. The CDR3 totals 15 residues. The germline V and J ends were trimmed by 1 base and 9 bases, with 13 bases remaining between them.

The CDR3 spells CATLQVRYTF. The CDR3 coding sequence is TGTGCCACCTTGCAGGTTAGATACACCTTC. The chain employs TRBV19 and TRBJ1-2; D call uncertain. Between the trimmed V and J ends, which lost 10 bases and 11 bases, there was a span of 14 bases. Germline CDR1 reads LNHDA; CDR2 reads SQIVND (reference sequence). This CDR3 contains 10 residues.

The V call is TRBV2, the J call TRBJ2-7; D remains ambiguous. Germline V lookup: CDR1 SNHLY, CDR2 FYNNEI. Trimming pared 1 base from V and 7 bases from J, leaving 11 bases between. CDR3 length: 13 residues. The CDR3 spells CASSEVLRIEQYF. The CDR3, as DNA: TGTGCCAGCAGTGAAGTTCTACGAATTGAGCAGTACTTC.

The chain carries TRBV18 and TRBJ1-2; 7 bases line up with TRBD1. This CDR3 spans 13 amino acids. Germline V lookup: CDR1 KGHSH, CDR2 LQKENI. After removal of 6 bases from V and 6 bases from J, the junction contained 7 bases not matched to a gene. The CDR3 here is CASSRDRDDGYTF. The DNA for the CDR3 is TGTGCCAGCTCCCGCGACAGGGATGATGGCTACACCTTC. The complete variable domain, with remaining parts taken from reference TRBV18 and TRBJ1-2, reads NAGVMQNPRHLVRRRGQEARLRCSPMKGHSHVYWYRQLPEEGLKFMVYLQKENIIDESGMPKERFSAEFPKEGPSILRIQQVVRGDSAAYFCASSRDRDDGYTFGSGTRLTVV.

The chain combines TRBV7-9 with TRBJ1-1, with D tentatively TRBD1 (6 bases). Germline V gene data show CDR1 as SEHNR and CDR2 as FQNEAQ (reference sequence). The CDR3 loop spans 15 amino acids. V was clipped by 3 bases and J by 3 bases, with 14 bases between them. CDR3 sequence: CASSFYRGADTEAFF. In DNA form, the CDR3 reads TGTGCCAGCAGCTTTTATCGGGGGGCGGACACTGAAGCTTTCTTT.

This rearrangement joins TRBV6-1 to TRBJ2-2, with no clear D. This CDR3 has 14 residues. V shed 3 bases and J shed 4 bases, with 9 bases lying between them. Germline V gene sequence: CDR1 MNHNS, CDR2 SASEGT. CDR3 sequence (DNA): TGTGCCAGCAGTGAGGGTGGGCCCACCGGGGAGCTGTTTTTT. Its protein is CASSEGGPTGELFF.

The rearrangement uses TRBV9 and TRBJ1-1, with 9 bases that match TRBD1. The CDR3 spans 15 residues. Per the germline V gene, CDR1 is SGDLS and CDR2 is YYNGEE. V trimming: 3 bases; J trimming: 7 bases; junction bases outside the gene matches: 10. This chain's CDR3 is CASSAGTGPGGEAFF. The CDR3 nucleotides are TGTGCCAGCAGCGCGGGGACAGGGCCCGGGGGTGAAGCTTTCTTT.

Details on this clone: Other nucleotide sequences in the sample specify the same CDR3. The J gene is TRBJ2-7, the V gene TRBV24-1, with unresolved D. Germline CDR1 KGHDR, CDR2 SFDVKD. The CDR3 has 14 amino acids. V was cut by 4 bases and J by 0 bases, with 9 bases left in between. The CDR3 bases are TGTGCCACCAGTGACCCAAGGAGCTCCTACGAGCAGTACTTC. The encoded protein is CATSDPRSSYEQYF.

V and J are TRBV7-2 and TRBJ1-6, with 9 bases fitting TRBD1. Germline CDR1 and CDR2: SGHTA and FQGNSA. The CDR3 spans 14 residues. J was trimmed by 6 bases and V by 4 bases; bases with no gene match: 1. CDR3 nucleotide sequence: TGTGCCAGCAGCTCGGACAGGGGTAATTCACCCCTCCACTTT. Translated: CASSSDRGNSPLHF. Looking up the rest from reference TRBV7-2 and TRBJ1-6 gives the full variable domain: GAGVSQSPSNKVTEKGKDVELRCDPISGHTALYWYRQSLGQGLEFLIYFQGNSAPDKSGLPSDRFSAERTGGSVSTLTIQRTQQEDSAVYLCASSSDRGNSPLHFGNGTRLTVT.

The chain is built from TRBV2 and TRBJ2-3, with TRBD2 identical over 9 bases. Germline CDR1 reads SNHLY; CDR2 reads FYNNEI. CDR3 length: 14 amino acids. V lost 5 bases, J lost 0 bases, and 0 bases stayed unmatched. CDR3 amino acids: CASSLAGSTDTQYF. CDR3 nucleotides: TGTGCCAGCAGTCTAGCGGGGAGCACAGATACGCAGTATTTT.

V and J are TRBV4-3 and TRBJ2-7; 12 nucleotides agree with TRBD2. V dropped 3 bases and J dropped 3; count of bases not matched to a gene: 9. The CDR3 loop spans 17 amino acids. CDR1 and CDR2 from the germline V gene are LGHNA and YSLEER. The CDR3 DNA sequence: TGCGCCAGCAGCCAGGGCTCGACTAGCGGGGGCCACTACGAGCAGTACTTC. Translated, it gives CASSQGSTSGGHYEQYF.

The chain carries TRBV7-2 and TRBJ1-4; a weak D match, TRBD1 (5 bases). The length of the CDR3 is 13 residues. Germline CDR1 reads SGHTA; CDR2 reads FQGNSA. V was clipped by 5 bases and J by 5 bases, with 9 bases between them. The CDR3 DNA reads as TGTGCCAGCAGCCGGGGGGGGAATGAAAAACTGTTTTTT. It translates to CASSRGGNEKLFF.

The chain is built from TRBV7-9 and TRBJ1-4; D is possibly TRBD1 (5 bases). The germline V and J ends were trimmed by 5 bases and 8 bases, with 15 bases remaining between them. The CDR3 has 14 amino acids. Per the germline V gene, CDR1 is SEHNR and CDR2 is FQNEAQ (reference sequence). CDR3 residues: CASSGDPGREKLFF. The CDR3 coding sequence is TGTGCCAGCAGCGGCGACCCAGGGCGCGAAAAACTGTTTTTT.

The V and J genes are TRBV28 and TRBJ1-2; 7 bases match TRBD1. With 5 bases clipped from V and 6 bases from J, the junction kept 12 bases outside the gene matches. Germline lookup yields CDR1 MDHEN and CDR2 SYDVKM. This CDR3 spans 15 amino acids. CDR3 amino acids: CASSPGGGAGDGYTF. The DNA of the CDR3 is TGTGCCAGCAGTCCCGGAGGGGGCGCTGGTGATGGCTACACCTTC.

The chain recombines TRBV7-2 with TRBJ2-3; 12 bases fit TRBD2. V lost 1 base and J lost 3; bases outside the gene matches: 5. CDR1 is SGHTA and CDR2 is FQGNSA in the germline V gene. This CDR3 is 17 amino acids long. The chain's CDR3 is CASSLVPSGGATDTQYF. CDR3 DNA sequence: TGTGCCAGCAGCTTAGTTCCTAGCGGGGGGGCTACAGATACGCAGTATTTT. The full variable domain, rest sourced from reference TRBV7-2 and TRBJ2-3, is GAGVSQSPSNKVTEKGKDVELRCDPISGHTALYWYRQSLGQGLEFLIYFQGNSAPDKSGLPSDRFSAERTGGSVSTLTIQRTQQEDSAVYLCASSLVPSGGATDTQYFGPGTRLTVL.